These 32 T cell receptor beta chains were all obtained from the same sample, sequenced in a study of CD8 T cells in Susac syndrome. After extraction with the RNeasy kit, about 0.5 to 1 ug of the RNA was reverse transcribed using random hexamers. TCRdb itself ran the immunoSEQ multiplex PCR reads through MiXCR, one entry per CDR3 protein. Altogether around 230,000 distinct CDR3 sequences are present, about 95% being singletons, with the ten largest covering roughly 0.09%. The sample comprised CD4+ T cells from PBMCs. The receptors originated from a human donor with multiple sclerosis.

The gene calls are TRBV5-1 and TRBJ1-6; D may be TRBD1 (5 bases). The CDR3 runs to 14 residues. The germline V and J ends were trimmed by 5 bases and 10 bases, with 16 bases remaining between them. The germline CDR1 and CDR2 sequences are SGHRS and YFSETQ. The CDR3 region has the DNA TGCGCCAGCAGTCAGTCGGGACCTCCGTCACCCCTCCACTTT. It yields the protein CASSQSGPPSPLHF.

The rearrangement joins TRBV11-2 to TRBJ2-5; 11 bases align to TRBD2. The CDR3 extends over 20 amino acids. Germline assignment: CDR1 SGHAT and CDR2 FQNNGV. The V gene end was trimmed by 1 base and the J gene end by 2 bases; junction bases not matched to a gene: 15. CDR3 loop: CASSLVSGVRASGGQETQYF. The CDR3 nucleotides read TGTGCCAGCAGCTTAGTCTCAGGTGTTAGGGCTAGCGGGGGGCAAGAGACCCAGTACTTC.

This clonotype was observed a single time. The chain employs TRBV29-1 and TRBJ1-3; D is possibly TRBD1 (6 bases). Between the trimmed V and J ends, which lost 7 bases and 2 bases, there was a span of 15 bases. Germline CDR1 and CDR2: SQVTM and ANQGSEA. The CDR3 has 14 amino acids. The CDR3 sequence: CSAVDRRTGNTIYF. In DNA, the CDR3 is TGCAGCGCCGTTGACAGGCGGACTGGAAACACCATATATTTT. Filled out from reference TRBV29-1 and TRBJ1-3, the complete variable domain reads SAVISQKPSRDICQRGTSLTIQCQVDSQVTMMFWYRQQPGQSLTLIATANQGSEATYESGFVIDKFPISRPNLTFSTLTVSNMSPEDSSIYLCSAVDRRTGNTIYFGEGSWLTVV.

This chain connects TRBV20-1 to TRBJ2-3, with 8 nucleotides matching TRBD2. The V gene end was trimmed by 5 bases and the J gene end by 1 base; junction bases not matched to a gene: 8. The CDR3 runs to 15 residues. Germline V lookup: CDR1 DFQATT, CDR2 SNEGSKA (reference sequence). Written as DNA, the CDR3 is TGCAGTGCTGCTGGCGGTAGCGGGGGCACAGATACGCAGTATTTT. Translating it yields CSAAGGSGGTDTQYF.

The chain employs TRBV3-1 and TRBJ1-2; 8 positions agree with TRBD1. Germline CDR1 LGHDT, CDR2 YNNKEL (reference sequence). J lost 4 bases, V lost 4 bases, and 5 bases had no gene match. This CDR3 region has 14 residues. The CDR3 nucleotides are TGTGCCAGCAGCCGCGGACAGGGCGGCTATGGCTACACCTTC. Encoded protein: CASSRGQGGYGYTF.

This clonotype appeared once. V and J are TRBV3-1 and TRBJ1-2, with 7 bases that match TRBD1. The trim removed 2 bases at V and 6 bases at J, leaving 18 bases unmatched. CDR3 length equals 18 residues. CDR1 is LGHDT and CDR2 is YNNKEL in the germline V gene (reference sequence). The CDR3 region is CASSQYRGDLVRIHGYTF. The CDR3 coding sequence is TGTGCCAGCAGCCAATACAGGGGTGACTTGGTGCGAATACATGGCTACACCTTC.

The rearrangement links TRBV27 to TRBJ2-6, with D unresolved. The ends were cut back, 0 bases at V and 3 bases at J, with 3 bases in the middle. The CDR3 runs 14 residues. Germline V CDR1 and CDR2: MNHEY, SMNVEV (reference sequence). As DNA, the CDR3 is TGTGCCAGCAGTTTATCGGGTGGGGCCAACGTCCTGACTTTC. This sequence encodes CASSLSGGANVLTF.

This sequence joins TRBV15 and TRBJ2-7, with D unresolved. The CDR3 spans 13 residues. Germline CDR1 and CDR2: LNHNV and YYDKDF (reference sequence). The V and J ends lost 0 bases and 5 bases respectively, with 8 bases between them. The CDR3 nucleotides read TGTGCCACCAGCAGAGATGAACGGGACGAGCAGTACTTC. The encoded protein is CATSRDERDEQYF.

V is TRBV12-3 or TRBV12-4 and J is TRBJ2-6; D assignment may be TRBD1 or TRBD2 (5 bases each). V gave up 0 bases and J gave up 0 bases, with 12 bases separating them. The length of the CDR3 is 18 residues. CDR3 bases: TGTGCCAGCAGTTTAGCGGGGGTACTTGGCTCTGGGGCCAACGTCCTGACTTTC. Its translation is CASSLAGVLGSGANVLTF.

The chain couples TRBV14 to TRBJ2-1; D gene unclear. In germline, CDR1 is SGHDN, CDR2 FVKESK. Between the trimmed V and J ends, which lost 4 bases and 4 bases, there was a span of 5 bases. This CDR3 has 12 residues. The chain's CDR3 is CASSRPYNEQFF. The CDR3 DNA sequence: TGTGCCAGCAGCCGACCATACAATGAGCAGTTCTTC.

CDR3 sequence (DNA): TGTGCCAGCAGTTCCCGGCCCCGCGTAAGCTCCTACAATGAGCAGTTCTTC. Its protein is CASSSRPRVSSYNEQFF. The chain recombines TRBV27 with TRBJ2-1, with D unresolved. Trimming removed 4 bases at V and 0 bases at J, with 16 bases between. This CDR3 is built from 17 residues. Looked up from germline, CDR1 is MNHEY and CDR2 is SMNVEV (reference sequence).

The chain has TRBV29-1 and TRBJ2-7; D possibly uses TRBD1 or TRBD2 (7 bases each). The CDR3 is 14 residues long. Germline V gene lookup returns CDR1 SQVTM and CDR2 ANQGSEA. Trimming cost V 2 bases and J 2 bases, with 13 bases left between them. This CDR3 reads CSVERAGGAYEQYF. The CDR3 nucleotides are TGCAGCGTTGAAAGGGCAGGGGGGGCCTACGAGCAGTACTTC.

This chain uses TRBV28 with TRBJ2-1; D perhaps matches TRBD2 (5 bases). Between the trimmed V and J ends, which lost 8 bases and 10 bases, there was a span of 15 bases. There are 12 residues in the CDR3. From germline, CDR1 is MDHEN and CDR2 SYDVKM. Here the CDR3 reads CASLSSQREQFF. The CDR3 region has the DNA TGTGCCAGCCTATCTAGCCAGCGGGAGCAGTTCTTC.

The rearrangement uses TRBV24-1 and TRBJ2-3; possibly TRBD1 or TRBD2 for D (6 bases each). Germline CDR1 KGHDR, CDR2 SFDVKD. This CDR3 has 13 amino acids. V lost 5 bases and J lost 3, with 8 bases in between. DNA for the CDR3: TGTGCCACCAGTGGGGGGGCAACAGATACGCAGTATTTT. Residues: CATSGGATDTQYF.

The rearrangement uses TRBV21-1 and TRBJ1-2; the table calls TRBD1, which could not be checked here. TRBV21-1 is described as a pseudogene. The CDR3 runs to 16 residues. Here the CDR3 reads CASSKAEVDSNYGYTF. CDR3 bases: TGTGCCAGCAGCAAAGCTGAAGTAGACAGTAACTATGGCTACACCTTC.

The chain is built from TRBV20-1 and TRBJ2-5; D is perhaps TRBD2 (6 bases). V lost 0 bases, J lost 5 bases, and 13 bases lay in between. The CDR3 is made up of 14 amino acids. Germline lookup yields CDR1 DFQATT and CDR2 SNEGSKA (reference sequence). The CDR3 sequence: CSARDGKGRETQYF. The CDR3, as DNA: TGCAGTGCTAGAGATGGAAAGGGGAGGGAGACCCAGTACTTC.

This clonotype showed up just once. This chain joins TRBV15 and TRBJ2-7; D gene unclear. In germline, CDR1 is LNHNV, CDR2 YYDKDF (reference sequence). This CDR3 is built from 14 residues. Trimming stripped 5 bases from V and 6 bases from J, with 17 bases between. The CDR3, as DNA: TGTGCCACCAGCTTAGGTCGGCCCTATCTCGAGCAGTACTTC. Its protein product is CATSLGRPYLEQYF.

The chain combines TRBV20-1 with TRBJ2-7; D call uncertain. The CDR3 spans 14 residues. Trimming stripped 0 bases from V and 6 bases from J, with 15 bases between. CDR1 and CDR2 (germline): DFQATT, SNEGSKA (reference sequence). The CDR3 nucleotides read TGCAGTGCTAGAGAGAGGATTGGGGAAGGCGAGCAGTACTTC. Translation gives CSARERIGEGEQYF.

The CDR3 is CASSSRGASPGSQPQHF. DNA of the CDR3: TGTGCCAGCAGCTCAAGAGGGGCCAGCCCTGGGAGTCAGCCCCAGCATTTT. This chain joins TRBV13 and TRBJ1-5, with D perhaps TRBD1 (5 bases). The CDR3 spans 17 residues. Per germline, CDR1 PRHDT and CDR2 FYEKMQ (reference sequence). Trimming left V 4 bases short and J 6 bases short, with 22 bases between.

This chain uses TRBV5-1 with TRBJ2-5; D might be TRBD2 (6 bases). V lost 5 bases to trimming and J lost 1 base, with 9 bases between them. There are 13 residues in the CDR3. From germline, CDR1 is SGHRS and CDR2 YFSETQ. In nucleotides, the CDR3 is TGCGCCAGCAGAAAGGGACTCCAAGAGACCCAGTACTTC. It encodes CASRKGLQETQYF. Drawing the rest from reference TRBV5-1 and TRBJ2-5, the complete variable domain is KAGVTQTPRYLIKTRGQQVTLSCSPISGHRSVSWYQQTPGQGLQFLFEYFSETQRNKGNFPGRFSGRQFSNSRSEMNVSTLELGDSALYLCASRKGLQETQYFGPGTRLLVL.

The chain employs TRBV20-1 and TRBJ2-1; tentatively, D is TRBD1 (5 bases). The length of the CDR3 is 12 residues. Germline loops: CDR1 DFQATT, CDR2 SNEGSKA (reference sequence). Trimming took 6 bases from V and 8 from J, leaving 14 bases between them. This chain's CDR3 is CSAPPGLDEQFF. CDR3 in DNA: TGCAGTGCCCCCCCAGGGCTCGATGAGCAGTTCTTC.

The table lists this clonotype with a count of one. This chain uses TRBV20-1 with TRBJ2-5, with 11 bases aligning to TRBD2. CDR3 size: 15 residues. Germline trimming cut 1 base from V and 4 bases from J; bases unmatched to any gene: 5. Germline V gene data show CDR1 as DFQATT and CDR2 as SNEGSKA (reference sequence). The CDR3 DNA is TGCAGTGCTAGAGGTTCAACTAGCGGGAGAGAGACCCAGTACTTC. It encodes CSARGSTSGRETQYF.

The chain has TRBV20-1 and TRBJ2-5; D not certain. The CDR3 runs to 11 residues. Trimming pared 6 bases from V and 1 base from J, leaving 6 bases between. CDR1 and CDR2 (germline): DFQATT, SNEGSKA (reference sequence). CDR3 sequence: CSADRQETQYF. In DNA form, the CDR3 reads TGCAGTGCAGACCGCCAAGAGACCCAGTACTTC.

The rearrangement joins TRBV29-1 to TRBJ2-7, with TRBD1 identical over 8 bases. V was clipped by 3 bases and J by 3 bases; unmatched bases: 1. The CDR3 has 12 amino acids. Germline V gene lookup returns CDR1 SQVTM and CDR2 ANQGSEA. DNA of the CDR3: TGCAGCGTTGATGGGACAGGCTACGAGCAGTACTTC. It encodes CSVDGTGYEQYF.

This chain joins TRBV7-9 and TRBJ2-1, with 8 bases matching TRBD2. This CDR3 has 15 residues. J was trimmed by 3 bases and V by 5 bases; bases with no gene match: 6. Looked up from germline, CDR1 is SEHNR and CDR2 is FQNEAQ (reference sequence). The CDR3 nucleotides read TGTGCCAGCAGCCTAAGCGGGAGCAACTACAATGAGCAGTTCTTC. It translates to CASSLSGSNYNEQFF.

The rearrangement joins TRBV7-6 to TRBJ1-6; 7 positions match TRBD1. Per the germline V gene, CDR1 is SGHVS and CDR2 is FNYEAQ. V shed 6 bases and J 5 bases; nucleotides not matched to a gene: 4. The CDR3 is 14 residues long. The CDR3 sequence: CASSQDRNNSPLHF. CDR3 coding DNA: TGTGCCAGCAGTCAGGACAGGAATAATTCACCCCTCCACTTT.

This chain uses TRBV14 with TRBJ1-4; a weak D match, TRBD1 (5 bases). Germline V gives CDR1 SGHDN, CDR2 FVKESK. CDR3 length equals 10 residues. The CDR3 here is CYGHTEKLFF. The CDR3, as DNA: TGTTACGGACACACTGAAAAACTGTTTTTT.

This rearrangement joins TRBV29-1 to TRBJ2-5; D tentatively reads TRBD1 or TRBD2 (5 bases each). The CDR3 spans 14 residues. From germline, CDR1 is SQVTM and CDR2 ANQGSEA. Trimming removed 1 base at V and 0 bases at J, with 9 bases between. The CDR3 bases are TGCAGCGTTGAAGGAGGGGAGTACCAAGAGACCCAGTACTTC. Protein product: CSVEGGEYQETQYF.

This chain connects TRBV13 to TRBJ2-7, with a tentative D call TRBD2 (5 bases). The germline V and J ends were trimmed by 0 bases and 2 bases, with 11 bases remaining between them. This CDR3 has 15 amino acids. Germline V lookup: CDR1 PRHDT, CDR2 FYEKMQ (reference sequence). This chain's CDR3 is CASSLGGRVPYEQYF. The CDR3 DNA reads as TGTGCCAGCAGCTTAGGCGGGCGGGTCCCCTACGAGCAGTACTTC. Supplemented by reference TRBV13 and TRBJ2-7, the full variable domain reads AAGVIQSPRHLIKEKRETATLKCYPIPRHDTVYWYQQGPGQDPQFLISFYEKMQSDKGSIPDRFSAQQFSDYHSELNMSSLELGDSALYFCASSLGGRVPYEQYFGPGTRLTVT.

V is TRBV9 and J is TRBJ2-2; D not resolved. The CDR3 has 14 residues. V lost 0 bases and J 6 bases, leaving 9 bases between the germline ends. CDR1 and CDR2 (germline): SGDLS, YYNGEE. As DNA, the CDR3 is TGTGCCAGCAGCGTAGCGGGTACGGCCGGGGAGCTGTTTTTT. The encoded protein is CASSVAGTAGELFF.

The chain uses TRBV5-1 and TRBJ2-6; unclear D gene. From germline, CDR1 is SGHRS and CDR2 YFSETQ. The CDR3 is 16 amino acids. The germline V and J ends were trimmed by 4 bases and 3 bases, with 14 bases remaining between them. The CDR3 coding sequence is TGCGCCAGCAGCCCGATCCTGGGCCATGGGGCCAACGTCCTGACTTTC. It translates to CASSPILGHGANVLTF.

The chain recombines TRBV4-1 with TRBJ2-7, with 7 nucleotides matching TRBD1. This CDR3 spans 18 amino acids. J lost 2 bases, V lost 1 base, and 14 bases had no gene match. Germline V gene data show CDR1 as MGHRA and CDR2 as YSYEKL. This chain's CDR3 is CASSQGLNSRGSAYEQYF. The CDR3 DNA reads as TGCGCCAGCAGCCAAGGTCTAAACTCCAGGGGGTCCGCCTACGAGCAGTACTTC.